The clone carrying this T cell receptor beta chain showed up just a few times. Genomic DNA templated the TCR beta VDJ and CDR3 profiling. MiXCR, applied by TCRdb to the reads, yields one record per CDR3 protein. This sample yields approximately 380,000 distinct CDR3 sequences, of which about two thirds are seen a single time; 3.5% to 4.5% belongs to the top ten. This sample was taken from a study of CD8+CD57+ T cells in acquired aplastic anemia. The germline CDR1 and CDR2 sequences are SGHVS and FQNEAQ. CDR3 length: 16 residues. J was trimmed by 6 bases and V by 9 bases; bases with no gene match: 15. The sequence came from a human donor in good health, serving as a control. V and J are TRBV7-8 and TRBJ2-4, with 9 bases that match TRBD1. Sequences were obtained from sorted CD4+, CD8+, or CD8+CD57+ T cells (not recorded which) from PBMCs. CDR3 DNA sequence: TGTGCCAGTAGAGACCCTTTGGGGACAGGGAGAAACATTCAGTACTTC. It codes for CASRDPLGTGRNIQYF.